One and the same sample provided the 27 T cell receptor beta chains below, sequenced in a study of OX40 agonist ivuxolimab in advanced cancers. Measured with immunoSEQ multiplex PCR; TCRdb has only the in-frame clones, and not every one. The table shows about 40,000 clones, with over 75% occurring only once. The sample in question was CD4+ or CD8+ T cells sorted from blood, obtained in a trial of the OX40 agonist ivuxolimab. These TCRs come from an adult with an advanced solid tumor such as melanoma, head and neck, liver or kidney cancer.

V is TRBV6-1 and J is TRBJ1-2; D gene ambiguous. The length of the CDR3 is 15 residues. V lost 7 bases, J lost 5 bases, and 20 bases lay in between. CDR1 is MNHNS, CDR2 SASEGT, per germline. CDR3 nucleotides: TGTGCCAGCAAAAGGGCCGTTGGGGAGGGATATGGCTACACCTTC. Residues: CASKRAVGEGYGYTF.

The rearrangement links TRBV4-1 to TRBJ2-1; D possibly corresponds to TRBD1 (6 bases). V lost 3 bases to trimming and J lost 6 bases, with 15 bases between them. In germline, CDR1 is MGHRA, CDR2 YSYEKL. The CDR3 totals 15 residues. Here the CDR3 DNA reads TGCGCCAGCAGCCAGGGGACGGGACATAGCAATGAGCAGTTCTTC. Its translation is CASSQGTGHSNEQFF.

This sequence joins TRBV18 and TRBJ1-2; the match to TRBD1 covers 9 bases. The CDR3 sequence is 15 residues long. CDR1 KGHSH and CDR2 LQKENI come from the germline V gene. Trimming cost V 3 bases and J 0 bases; bases outside gene matches: 2. This CDR3 reads CASSPGTGTNYGYTF. In nucleotides, the CDR3 is TGTGCCAGCTCACCGGGGACAGGGACTAACTATGGCTACACCTTC.

The CDR3 nucleotides are TGTGCCAGCACCCTCGACAACTCTGGGGCCAACGTCCTGACTTTC. Translated, it gives CASTLDNSGANVLTF. V gene TRBV7-3 combines with J gene TRBJ2-6; no definite D call. Looked up from germline, CDR1 is SGHTA and CDR2 is FQGTGA. V was clipped by 7 bases and J by 0 bases, with 10 bases between them. The CDR3 has 15 residues.

This sequence joins TRBV6-6 and TRBJ1-1, with a weak D call TRBD1 (5 bases). The V end was cut by 11 bases, the J end by 4 bases, with 17 bases between. CDR1 and CDR2 from the germline V gene are MNHNY and SVGAGI (reference sequence). CDR3 length: 13 residues. CDR3 bases: TGTGCCGCCCAGGTAGCCGGGACCACTGAAGCTTTCTTT. Its protein product is CAAQVAGTTEAFF.

The CDR3 spells CAIFGPGALNYGYTF. The CDR3 DNA is TGTGCCATCTTTGGACCTGGGGCGCTTAACTATGGCTACACCTTC. This chain links TRBV10-3 with TRBJ1-2; perhaps TRBD1 as D (5 bases). This CDR3 contains 15 residues. Germline lookup yields CDR1 ENHRY and CDR2 SYGVKD. V lost 8 bases to trimming and J lost 1 base, with 17 bases between them.

The CDR3 DNA is TGTGCCATTCGCGGAGAGGGGGAAAAACTGTTTTTT. This translates into CAIRGEGEKLFF. This chain joins TRBV10-3 and TRBJ1-4, with D maybe TRBD1 (5 bases). CDR3 length: 12 amino acids. Per germline, CDR1 ENHRY and CDR2 SYGVKD. The germline V and J ends were trimmed by 9 bases and 8 bases, with 13 bases remaining between them.

V gene TRBV29-1 combines with J gene TRBJ1-1, with a weak D call TRBD1 (6 bases). Germline lookup yields CDR1 SQVTM and CDR2 ANQGSEA. V shed 5 bases and J shed 0 bases, with 10 bases lying between them. CDR3 length: 13 amino acids. Here the CDR3 DNA reads TGCAGCGTTAGTGGACAGTTGAACACTGAAGCTTTCTTT. Its translation is CSVSGQLNTEAFF.

The chain employs TRBV30 and TRBJ1-1, with D unresolved. The V and J ends lost 1 base and 1 base respectively, with 4 bases between them. The CDR3 contains 12 residues. From germline, CDR1 is GTSNPN and CDR2 SVGIG (reference sequence). The CDR3 coding sequence is TGTGCCTGGAGTGAGGCGAACACTGAAGCTTTCTTT. It translates to CAWSEANTEAFF.

The CDR3 region is CASSQDRGSNQPQHF. Here the CDR3 DNA reads TGTGCCAGCAGCCAAGACAGGGGTAGCAATCAGCCCCAGCATTTT. This chain links TRBV6-6 with TRBJ1-5, with 8 positions matching TRBD1. The CDR3 consists of 15 residues. Germline CDR1 is MNHNY and CDR2 is SVGAGI (reference sequence). The trim removed 6 bases at V and 0 bases at J, leaving 4 bases unmatched.

The chain uses TRBV28 and TRBJ2-3; D not certain. The CDR3 loop spans 15 amino acids. The germline CDR1 and CDR2 sequences are MDHEN and SYDVKM. V was pared by 6 bases and J by 0 bases, with 13 bases between. For the CDR3, the DNA is TGTGCCAGCAGCAACACCCCCCCTAGCACAGATACGCAGTATTTT. Protein: CASSNTPPSTDTQYF.

The chain carries TRBV6-5 and TRBJ2-7, with D possibly being TRBD1 (6 bases). The length of the CDR3 is 16 residues. Trimming removed 1 base from V and 2 bases from J, with 15 bases in between. Germline-derived CDR1 and CDR2 are MNHEY and SVGAGI. CDR3 sequence: CASSYFPGTRAYEQYF. The CDR3 bases are TGTGCCAGCAGTTACTTTCCCGGGACAAGGGCCTACGAGCAGTACTTC.

This clone was found once. J is TRBJ2-6 and V is TRBV19; no clear D. The germline V gene encodes CDR1 LNHDA and CDR2 SQIVND (reference sequence). This CDR3 contains 16 residues. V shed 7 bases and J shed 2 bases, with 15 bases lying between them. This chain's CDR3 is CASIGPTKTGANVLTF. In DNA, the CDR3 is TGTGCCAGTATTGGGCCCACTAAGACTGGGGCCAACGTCCTGACTTTC.

V and J are TRBV5-1 and TRBJ2-1, with D possibly called TRBD1 or TRBD2 (5 bases each). The germline gives CDR1 SGHRS, CDR2 YFSETQ. With 4 bases removed from V and 3 bases from J, the gap between germline ends came to 14 bases. The CDR3 extends over 15 amino acids. CDR3 loop: CASSGDGPHYNEQFF. The CDR3 DNA reads TGCGCCAGCAGCGGGGACGGACCACACTACAATGAGCAGTTCTTC.

By sample fraction, this clone is medium-sized. The rearrangement links TRBV4-3 to TRBJ2-7; 7 positions match TRBD1. The CDR3 is 15 residues long. V dropped 1 base and J dropped 7; count of bases not matched to a gene: 10. Germline V gene data show CDR1 as LGHNA and CDR2 as YSLEER. In DNA form, the CDR3 reads TGCGCCAGCAGCCAAGTACACCACAGGGGTATAGAGCAGTACTTC. Amino acids: CASSQVHHRGIEQYF.

The chain couples TRBV28 to TRBJ2-1; 8 nucleotides match TRBD2. The CDR3 extends over 15 amino acids. V lost 6 bases, J lost 2 bases, and 6 bases stayed unmatched. Germline V gene data show CDR1 as MDHEN and CDR2 as SYDVKM. Here the CDR3 DNA reads TGTGCCAGCAGCACCGGGACTAGGGCCTACAATGAGCAGTTCTTC. It translates to CASSTGTRAYNEQFF.

CDR3 DNA sequence: TGTGCCAGCAGTTTAGGACAGGGCCAGCAGTACTTC. Translated: CASSLGQGQQYF. This chain connects TRBV6-5 to TRBJ2-7, with 8 bases identical to TRBD1. Germline assignment: CDR1 MNHEY and CDR2 SVGAGI. V shed 4 bases, J shed 8 bases, and the junction held 4 bases outside the gene matches. The CDR3 has 12 amino acids.

The gene calls are TRBV5-1 and TRBJ1-1, with TRBD1 as a possible D gene (6 bases). The CDR3 has 14 residues. From germline, CDR1 is SGHRS and CDR2 YFSETQ. V shed 5 bases and J shed 1 base, with 12 bases lying between them. CDR3 residues: CASSRGRGNTEAFF. The CDR3 DNA reads as TGCGCCAGCAGTCGGGGGCGTGGGAACACTGAAGCTTTCTTT. Filled out from reference TRBV5-1 and TRBJ1-1, the complete variable domain reads KAGVTQTPRYLIKTRGQQVTLSCSPISGHRSVSWYQQTPGQGLQFLFEYFSETQRNKGNFPGRFSGRQFSNSRSEMNVSTLELGDSALYLCASSRGRGNTEAFFGQGTRLTVV.

CDR3 in amino acids: CASSLTASGPTDTQYF. CDR3 bases: TGTGCCAGCAGCTTAACAGCGTCGGGACCCACAGATACGCAGTATTTT. The chain employs TRBV7-3 and TRBJ2-3; D tentatively fits TRBD1 or TRBD2 (5 bases each). The CDR3 runs to 16 residues. Trimming removed 0 bases at V and 2 bases at J, with 12 bases between. The germline V gene has CDR1 SGHTA and CDR2 FQGTGA.

The CDR3 loop is CASSQGLAGPNEQFF. CDR3 nucleotides: TGTGCCAGCTCACAGGGACTAGCGGGACCCAATGAGCAGTTCTTC. The V gene is TRBV18, the J gene TRBJ2-1; 13 bases align to TRBD2. The trim removed 4 bases at V and 6 bases at J, leaving 3 bases unmatched. The germline V gene encodes CDR1 KGHSH and CDR2 LQKENI. This CDR3 region has 15 residues.

This chain joins TRBV28 and TRBJ1-6, with 7 bases matching TRBD1. V dropped 6 bases and J dropped 7; count of bases not matched to a gene: 12. This CDR3 is 16 amino acids long. Germline V gene data show CDR1 as MDHEN and CDR2 as SYDVKM. CDR3 nucleotide sequence: TGTGCCAGCAGCCGTGGAATGACAGGGAGCAATTCACCCCTCCACTTT. Amino acid sequence: CASSRGMTGSNSPLHF.

This chain connects TRBV11-3 to TRBJ2-7; a weak D match, TRBD1 (5 bases). Germline values: CDR1 SGHNT, CDR2 YENEEA. The germline V and J ends were trimmed by 2 bases and 0 bases, with 5 bases remaining between them. CDR3 size: 13 residues. The CDR3 loop is CASSLQGSYEQYF. CDR3 sequence (DNA): TGTGCCAGCAGCTTACAGGGCTCCTACGAGCAGTACTTC. Using reference TRBV11-3 and TRBJ2-7 for the parts outside the CDR3, the full variable domain is EAGVVQSPRYKIIEKKQPVAFWCNPISGHNTLYWYLQNLGQGPELLIRYENEEAVDDSQLPKDRFSAERLKGVDSTLKIQPAELGDSAVYLCASSLQGSYEQYFGPGTRLTVT.

Points on this clone: Relative to the germline gene, one junction end is altered; a read error may explain this. The chain employs TRBV7-7 and TRBJ2-3; D unresolved. CDR3 length equals 14 residues. Looked up from germline, CDR1 is SSHAT and CDR2 is FNYEAQ (reference sequence). In DNA, the CDR3 is TGTGCTAGCAGCTTAGTGGGGTGGGGAGATACGCAGTATTTT. Translated: CASSLVGWGDTQYF. The variable domain in full, completed from reference TRBV7-7 and TRBJ2-3, reads GAGVSQSPRYKVTKRGQDVTLRCDPISSHATLYWYQQALGQGPEFLTYFNYEAQPDKSGLPSDRFSAERPEGSISTLTIQRTEQRDSAMYRCASSLVGWGDTQYFGPGTRLTVL.

The chain joins TRBV5-6 to TRBJ1-6; D is possibly TRBD1 (6 bases). V was trimmed by 4 bases and J by 7 bases, leaving 15 bases between them. The CDR3 sequence is 15 residues long. Looked up from germline, CDR1 is SGHDT and CDR2 is YYEEEE. The CDR3 DNA sequence: TGTGCCAGCAGCACACAGGGAGGGATAAATTCACCCCTCCACTTT. It codes for CASSTQGGINSPLHF. Using reference TRBV5-6 and TRBJ1-6 for the parts outside the CDR3, the full variable domain is DAGVTQSPTHLIKTRGQQVTLRCSPKSGHDTVSWYQQALGQGPQFIFQYYEEEERQRGNFPDRFSGHQFPNYSSELNVNALLLGDSALYLCASSTQGGINSPLHFGNGTRLTVT.

The chain uses TRBV29-1 and TRBJ1-2; D is unresolved. This CDR3 contains 14 residues. Trimming removed 0 bases from V and 4 bases from J, with 12 bases in between. Germline-derived CDR1 and CDR2 are SQVTM and ANQGSEA. The CDR3 DNA reads TGCAGCGTTGAAGATCTAAGGGCACGCTATGGCTACACCTTC. This encodes CSVEDLRARYGYTF.

V usage is TRBV28 and J usage is TRBJ2-6; perhaps TRBD1 as D (6 bases). Germline values: CDR1 MDHEN, CDR2 SYDVKM. This CDR3 is built from 15 residues. Trimming removed 4 bases at V and 2 bases at J, with 9 bases between. The DNA of the CDR3 is TGTGCCAGCAGTTCCAGGGGACCTGGGGCCAACGTCCTGACTTTC. Protein product: CASSSRGPGANVLTF.

J is TRBJ2-1 and V is TRBV5-6; D unclear. V was cut by 0 bases and J by 5 bases, with 6 bases left in between. Germline CDR1 SGHDT, CDR2 YYEEEE. CDR3 length: 13 amino acids. CDR3 protein: CASSLVTHNEQFF. DNA of the CDR3: TGTGCCAGCAGCTTGGTTACTCACAATGAGCAGTTCTTC.